This T cell receptor beta chain is drawn from a study of T cells in Graves' hyperthyroidism and ophthalmopathy. Study context: Peripheral blood was secured at the point of initial diagnosis, before any treatment.

Study-wide findings and caveats: Most thyroid clonotypes expanded above 0.001 appeared in blood too.

Regions amplified from RNA transcripts were the TCR beta CDR3 regions. The HTBI primer set was used in a first-round RT-PCR of the TCR CDR3. MiXCR, run by TCRdb on the multiplex PCR reads, gives a single entry per CDR3 protein. Of 700,000 or so distinct CDR3 sequences listed, about 15% are singletons. This clonotype occurred a few times. The target antigen is unknown. The CDR3 spans 19 residues. Germline-derived CDR1 and CDR2 are MNHNS and SASEGT. V lost 5 bases, J lost 1 base, and 23 bases lay in between. The V gene is TRBV6-1, the J gene TRBJ1-4; D might be TRBD1 (5 bases). The specimen was blood. The TCR comes from a woman aged 50 to 65 with Graves' ophthalmopathy. CDR3 protein: CASSHTPSWGRGTNEKLFF. The DNA for the CDR3 is TGTGCCAGCAGTCACACCCCGTCGTGGGGACGGGGAACTAATGAAAAACTGTTTTTT.